The 10 T cell receptor beta chains below all came from one sample that was sequenced in a study of blood T cell repertoires in COVID-19. Sequencing used immunoSEQ multiplex PCR; TCRdb keeps in-frame clones, though not all of them. The sample lists some 700,000 clones, around 90% occurring once. Sequenced: peripheral blood. The receptor set was obtained from a woman aged 18-29 years with acute or convalescent COVID-19.

The CDR3, as DNA: TGTGCCAGCAGCTTGGATACAGGGGACTATGGCTACACCTTC. It yields the protein CASSLDTGDYGYTF. This chain links TRBV5-6 with TRBJ1-2; 7 nucleotides align to TRBD1. Trimming at V came to 0 bases and at J to 3 bases, leaving 2 bases not matched to a gene. The CDR3 length is 14 residues. The V gene's germline CDR1 is SGHDT and CDR2 YYEEEE.

V usage is TRBV5-1 and J usage is TRBJ2-1, with D possibly being TRBD2 (5 bases). Trimming removed 0 bases from V and 7 bases from J, with 14 bases in between. CDR1 and CDR2 from the germline V gene are SGHRS and YFSETQ. The CDR3 loop spans 15 amino acids. The CDR3 region has the DNA TGCGCCAGCAGCTTGGTAGGCGGGCCTAGGAATGAGCAGTTCTTC. Residues: CASSLVGGPRNEQFF.

This clone was recorded once. The chain employs TRBV3-1 (or the pseudogene TRBV3-2) and TRBJ1-2; TRBD1 might be the D (5 bases). The CDR3 is 13 amino acids. In germline, CDR1 is LGHDT, CDR2 YNNKEL (reference sequence). V was shortened by 5 bases and J by 4 bases, with 11 bases between the two germline ends. The CDR3 DNA is TGTGCCAGCAGCTCCAGGGTTTTCTATGGCTACACCTTC. Protein: CASSSRVFYGYTF.

This chain connects TRBV27 to TRBJ2-5, with 8 bases that match TRBD2. Per the germline V gene, CDR1 is MNHEY and CDR2 is SMNVEV (reference sequence). The CDR3 consists of 17 residues. The V gene end was trimmed by 2 bases and the J gene end by 2 bases; junction bases not matched to a gene: 10. CDR3 DNA: TGTGCCAGCAGTTTACTTACCCAGCGGGGGAGTCAAGAGACCCAGTACTTC. As protein: CASSLLTQRGSQETQYF.

This clone was found once. This chain uses TRBV5-1 with TRBJ2-2, with 7 bases fitting TRBD1. The trim removed 6 bases at V and 6 bases at J, leaving 5 bases unmatched. CDR3 length: 13 amino acids. CDR1 SGHRS and CDR2 YFSETQ come from the germline V gene. This chain's CDR3 is CASKQGMPGELFF. The CDR3 DNA reads as TGCGCCAGCAAACAGGGGATGCCCGGGGAGCTGTTTTTT.

This chain links TRBV25-1 with TRBJ1-6, with TRBD1 matching 10 bases. The CDR3 is 13 residues long. Trimming at V came to 8 bases and at J to 10 bases, leaving 5 bases not matched to a gene. Germline lookup yields CDR1 MGHDK and CDR2 SYGVNS. The CDR3 region is CASCGTGDSPLHF. The CDR3 DNA follows: TGTGCCAGCTGCGGGACAGGGGACTCACCCCTCCACTTT.

This clone was detected only once. This chain connects TRBV3-1 (or the pseudogene TRBV3-2) to TRBJ2-1; a possible D gene is TRBD1 (6 bases). Germline V gives CDR1 LGHDT, CDR2 YNNKEL (reference sequence). The CDR3 is made up of 14 amino acids. V was clipped by 7 bases and J by 8 bases, with 18 bases between them. CDR3 residues: CASKRGTPSDEQFF. CDR3 coding DNA: TGTGCCAGCAAAAGGGGGACCCCGTCGGATGAGCAGTTCTTC.

The V gene is TRBV10-3, the J gene TRBJ1-2; no definite D call. The V end lost 2 bases, the J end lost 4 bases, and 14 bases lay between the germline ends. CDR1 and CDR2 from the germline V gene are ENHRY and SYGVKD. The CDR3 has 15 residues. CDR3 nucleotides: TGTGCCATCAGTGAGCGGGGTATGACTAGCTATGGCTACACCTTC. Its protein is CAISERGMTSYGYTF.

V usage is TRBV10-1 and J usage is TRBJ1-2; 7 bases fit TRBD1. In germline, CDR1 is WNHNN, CDR2 SYGVQD (reference sequence). This CDR3 has 15 amino acids. Losses at the gene ends were 10 bases for V and 3 bases for J; bases not matched to a gene: 14. The CDR3 is CANWDSRNGDYGYTF. The DNA of the CDR3 is TGCGCCAACTGGGACAGTCGGAATGGGGACTATGGCTACACCTTC.

V and J are TRBV27 and TRBJ2-7; 8 nucleotides match TRBD2. In germline, CDR1 is MNHEY, CDR2 SMNVEV (reference sequence). J gave up 3 bases and V 3 bases, and 7 bases lay outside the gene matches. This CDR3 region has 15 residues. CDR3 residues: CASSFYAGGNYEQYF. CDR3 nucleotide sequence: TGTGCCAGCAGTTTTTACGCGGGGGGCAACTACGAGCAGTACTTC.